These T cell receptor beta chains were read from a single sample in a study of cytomegalovirus exposure and HLA in healthy donors. Clones were read by immunoSEQ multiplex PCR, and TCRdb kept only the in-frame ones, dropping some. Of approximately 220,000 clones in the sample, roughly 89% were seen once. The source material was PBMCs. The source of these receptors is a man younger than 30 in good health and CMV-seronegative. The CDR3 runs from the conserved cysteine through the conserved F or W. Fields, in order: clone size, CDR3 length, V gene, J gene, D gene, CDR3 protein, CDR3 DNA. A D gene is named only where the DNA matches it firmly. Part of the rows lack a size; the others show once, few, many or a class for expanded clones.

abundance: -; len: 14; v_gene: TRBV4-1; j_gene: TRBJ1-2; d_gene: -; CDR3aa: CASSLGTPGDGYTF; CDR3nt: TGCGCCAGCAGCCTCGGGACCCCGGGGGATGGCTACACCTTC
abundance: -; len: 10; v_gene: TRBV20-1; j_gene: TRBJ2-7; d_gene: -; CDR3aa: CSPSGDEQYF; CDR3nt: TGCAGCCCCTCCGGGGACGAGCAGTACTTC
abundance: -; len: 17; v_gene: TRBV5-6; j_gene: TRBJ2-5; d_gene: TRBD2; CDR3aa: CASSLPRNSGSKETQYF; CDR3nt: TGTGCCAGCAGCTTGCCCCGTAATAGCGGGAGTAAAGAGACCCAGTACTTC
abundance: few; len: 15; v_gene: TRBV7-9; j_gene: TRBJ1-1; d_gene: -; CDR3aa: CASSVSSGANTEAFF; CDR3nt: TGTGCCAGCAGCGTTTCTAGCGGCGCGAACACTGAAGCTTTCTTT
abundance: few; len: 14; v_gene: TRBV28; j_gene: TRBJ1-6; d_gene: TRBD1; CDR3aa: CASLSGQYNSPLHF; CDR3nt: TGTGCCAGCCTCTCGGGACAGTATAATTCACCCCTCCACTTT
abundance: -; len: 13; v_gene: TRBV30; j_gene: TRBJ2-7; d_gene: -; CDR3aa: CAWGWTENYEQYF; CDR3nt: TGTGCCTGGGGATGGACAGAGAACTACGAGCAGTACTTC
abundance: -; len: 13; v_gene: TRBV9; j_gene: TRBJ2-3; d_gene: -; CDR3aa: CASSVVTKDTQYF; CDR3nt: TGTGCCAGCAGCGTAGTAACTAAAGATACGCAGTATTTT
abundance: -; len: 15; v_gene: TRBV6-4; j_gene: TRBJ2-3; d_gene: TRBD1; CDR3aa: CASSARTGSTDTQYF; CDR3nt: TGTGCCAGCAGTGCTAGGACAGGGAGCACAGATACGCAGTATTTT
abundance: -; len: 14; v_gene: TRBV7-9; j_gene: TRBJ1-1; d_gene: TRBD1; CDR3aa: CASSTGTGGTEAFF; CDR3nt: TGTGCCAGCAGCACCGGGACAGGGGGCACTGAAGCTTTCTTT
abundance: -; len: 13; v_gene: TRBV25-1; j_gene: TRBJ1-2; d_gene: TRBD1; CDR3aa: CASSEQGGYGYTF; CDR3nt: TGTGCCAGCAGTGAACAGGGGGGCTATGGCTACACCTTC
abundance: -; len: 15; v_gene: TRBV28; j_gene: TRBJ1-1; d_gene: -; CDR3aa: CASSPGAFMNTEAFF; CDR3nt: TGTGCCAGCAGTCCTGGGGCCTTCATGAACACTGAAGCTTTCTTT
abundance: -; len: 13; v_gene: TRBV10-1; j_gene: TRBJ2-4; d_gene: -; CDR3aa: CASSELAEGIQYF; CDR3nt: TGCGCCAGCAGTGAGTTGGCGGAGGGCATTCAGTACTTC
abundance: -; len: 17; v_gene: TRBV7-6; j_gene: TRBJ2-5; d_gene: -; CDR3aa: CASSLAPTGSYQETQYF; CDR3nt: TGTGCCAGCAGCTTAGCGCCTACAGGGAGCTACCAAGAGACCCAGTACTTC
abundance: -; len: 13; v_gene: TRBV9; j_gene: TRBJ2-1; d_gene: -; CDR3aa: CASSVTAPGEQFF; CDR3nt: TGTGCCAGCAGCGTAACCGCGCCGGGTGAGCAGTTCTTC
abundance: once; len: 13; v_gene: TRBV29-1; j_gene: TRBJ1-2; d_gene: -; CDR3aa: CSVDAGGPYGYTF; CDR3nt: TGCAGCGTTGATGCAGGAGGTCCCTATGGCTACACCTTC
abundance: -; len: 13; v_gene: TRBV4-1; j_gene: TRBJ1-3; d_gene: -; CDR3aa: CASSQDRGNTIYF; CDR3nt: TGCGCCAGCAGCCAAGATAGAGGAAACACCATATATTTT
abundance: -; len: 16; v_gene: TRBV30; j_gene: TRBJ2-5; d_gene: TRBD2; CDR3aa: CAWSVPGLAGVETQYF; CDR3nt: TGTGCCTGGAGTGTACCGGGACTAGCGGGAGTAGAGACCCAGTACTTC
abundance: once; len: 13; v_gene: TRBV28; j_gene: TRBJ2-7; d_gene: -; CDR3aa: CASSRARSYEQYF; CDR3nt: TGTGCCAGCTCCAGGGCGAGGTCCTACGAGCAGTACTTC
abundance: -; len: 14; v_gene: TRBV7-9; j_gene: TRBJ2-7; d_gene: TRBD1; CDR3aa: CASSTGTGRHEQYF; CDR3nt: TGTGCCAGCAGCACAGGGACAGGGCGCCACGAGCAGTACTTC
abundance: -; len: 15; v_gene: TRBV5-5; j_gene: TRBJ1-5; d_gene: -; CDR3aa: CASSFGRGAGQPQHF; CDR3nt: TGTGCCAGCAGCTTTGGGAGGGGAGCAGGTCAGCCCCAGCATTTT
abundance: -; len: 14; v_gene: TRBV4-3; j_gene: TRBJ2-2; d_gene: -; CDR3aa: CASTQLVNTGELFF; CDR3nt: TGCGCCAGCACCCAACTAGTGAACACCGGGGAGCTGTTTTTT
abundance: -; len: 13; v_gene: TRBV10-3; j_gene: TRBJ1-5; d_gene: -; CDR3aa: CAISLDTNQPQHF; CDR3nt: TGTGCCATCAGTTTGGACACCAATCAGCCCCAGCATTTT
abundance: -; len: 14; v_gene: TRBV6-6; j_gene: TRBJ1-5; d_gene: TRBD1; CDR3aa: CASSRQGSNQPQHF; CDR3nt: TGTGCCAGCAGTCGACAGGGAAGCAATCAGCCCCAGCATTTT
abundance: -; len: 15; v_gene: TRBV11-2; j_gene: TRBJ1-2; d_gene: TRBD1; CDR3aa: CASSSGQGGFHGYTF; CDR3nt: TGTGCCAGCAGCTCCGGACAGGGAGGGTTCCATGGCTACACCTTC
abundance: -; len: 15; v_gene: TRBV28; j_gene: TRBJ1-3; d_gene: TRBD1; CDR3aa: CASSWDSFSGNTIYF; CDR3nt: TGTGCCAGCAGTTGGGACAGTTTCTCTGGAAACACCATATATTTT
abundance: -; len: 10; v_gene: TRBV19; j_gene: TRBJ1-5; d_gene: -; CDR3aa: CASRNQPQHF; CDR3nt: TGTGCCAGCAGAAATCAGCCCCAGCATTTT
abundance: -; len: 16; v_gene: TRBV4-3; j_gene: TRBJ2-5; d_gene: TRBD1; CDR3aa: CASSQDPGTAQETQYF; CDR3nt: TGCGCCAGCAGCCAAGATCCCGGGACAGCACAAGAGACCCAGTACTTC
abundance: -; len: 13; v_gene: TRBV18; j_gene: TRBJ2-7; d_gene: -; CDR3aa: CASSPPSLYEQYF; CDR3nt: TGTGCCAGCTCACCTCCTAGCTTATACGAGCAGTACTTC
abundance: -; len: 14; v_gene: TRBV6-6; j_gene: TRBJ1-1; d_gene: -; CDR3aa: CASKYTGDTPEAFF; CDR3nt: TGTGCCAGCAAGTATACCGGGGACACGCCTGAAGCTTTCTTT
abundance: once; len: 14; v_gene: TRBV30; j_gene: TRBJ2-2; d_gene: -; CDR3aa: CAWRADSNTGELFF; CDR3nt: TGTGCCTGGAGAGCCGACTCAAACACCGGGGAGCTGTTTTTT
abundance: -; len: 14; v_gene: TRBV5-1; j_gene: TRBJ1-2; d_gene: TRBD1; CDR3aa: CASSLGQGTNGYTF; CDR3nt: TGCGCCAGCAGCTTGGGACAGGGGACAAATGGCTACACCTTC
abundance: -; len: 11; v_gene: TRBV20-1; j_gene: TRBJ1-1; d_gene: -; CDR3aa: CSAAGGTEAFF; CDR3nt: TGCAGTGCTGCCGGGGGCACTGAAGCTTTCTTT
abundance: -; len: 14; v_gene: TRBV19; j_gene: TRBJ2-7; d_gene: -; CDR3aa: CASSPTRTYYEQYF; CDR3nt: TGTGCCAGTAGTCCCACCCGCACCTACTACGAGCAGTACTTC
abundance: -; len: 15; v_gene: TRBV4-1; j_gene: TRBJ2-7; d_gene: TRBD1; CDR3aa: CASSQFPGQQYEQYF; CDR3nt: TGCGCCAGCAGCCAATTCCCGGGACAGCAATACGAGCAGTACTTC
abundance: -; len: 15; v_gene: TRBV7-2; j_gene: TRBJ2-2; d_gene: TRBD2; CDR3aa: CASSLAGLASGELFF; CDR3nt: TGTGCCAGCAGCTTAGCCGGACTAGCCAGCGGGGAGCTGTTTTTT
abundance: many; len: 14; v_gene: TRBV9; j_gene: TRBJ2-7; d_gene: -; CDR3aa: CASSARTNPYEQYF; CDR3nt: TGTGCCAGCAGCGCCAGGACTAACCCCTACGAGCAGTACTTC